This T cell receptor (beta chain) is drawn from a study of shared clonotypes between healthy human individuals. Comments on this clone: What it recognizes is unknown.

Findings of the study overall: Specimens sampled were limited to blood, with tissue repertoires likely differing.

TCRdb keeps only in-frame clones here, not all; method: immunoSEQ multiplex PCR. The sample lists roughly 2,000,000 clones; 93% were seen once. CD45RO-negative, CCR7-selected cells formed the naive CD8 fraction, which excluded terminally differentiated effector memory CD45RA+ cells. All of the donors resided in Nashville, Tennessee, and each was a Caucasian adult. The sequence derives from a man younger than 35 in good health. Some clones in this sample may be carry-over from other donors' samples. The sequencing input was naive CD8+ T cells from PBMCs.

In DNA, the CDR3 is TGCGCCAGCAGCCAAGCAGGCCCGGGGACAACTTCCTACGAGCAGTACTTC. Translating gives CASSQAGPGTTSYEQYF. The rearrangement joins TRBV4-1 to TRBJ2-7; D is perhaps TRBD1 (6 bases). Trimming pared 1 base from V and 1 base from J, leaving 17 bases between. This CDR3 has 17 residues. CDR1 MGHRA and CDR2 YSYEKL come from the germline V gene.